This note documents a single T cell receptor (beta chain) sequence. The antigen is not known. Germline V gives CDR1 MDHEN, CDR2 SYDVKM. V lost 2 bases and J lost 7; bases outside the gene matches: 11. The CDR3 runs 16 residues. This record belongs to a study of OX40 agonist ivuxolimab in advanced cancers. Study conclusions and caveats: Low normalized T-cell clonal expansion was additionally recorded for some nonresponders. Expanded peripheral T cell antigen specificity was not determined.

Generated by immunoSEQ multiplex PCR, the TCRdb table keeps only in-frame clones and is missing some. This table holds 60,000 to 70,000 clones, 80% to 90% found once. At cycle 4 day 1, cycle 7 day 1, and baseline, blood was sampled. The source was CD4+ or CD8+ T cells sorted from blood, collected in a trial of the OX40 agonist ivuxolimab. The chain combines TRBV28 with TRBJ2-5, with TRBD2 identical over 9 bases. The receptor was derived from an adult with an advanced solid tumor such as melanoma, head and neck, liver or kidney cancer. CDR3 region: CASSLEAGGTGGTQYF. The CDR3 coding sequence is TGTGCCAGCAGTTTAGAGGCGGGAGGGACCGGGGGGACCCAGTACTTC.